The rows below give T cell receptor beta chains drawn from one sample of a study of CD8 T cells in ankylosing spondylitis. TCRdb re-derived calls from the 5' RACE reads in MiXCR, one entry per CDR3 protein. The sample lists 250,000 to 400,000 distinct CDR3 sequences, approximately 10% occurring once. Sequences were obtained from blood, either unsorted or a sorted T cell fraction (not recorded which). The receptors here all came from a female donor with ankylosing spondylitis or in good health (not recorded which). CDR3s include the opening cysteine and the closing phenylalanine or tryptophan. A D gene is named only where the DNA matches it firmly. Only some rows state a clone size, as once, few, many or a class for expanded clones.

14 TRBJ2-7 TRBV7-8 many NA TGTGCCAGCAGGCCCGACGAACGTGAAAGCGAGCAGTACTTC CASRPDERESEQYF
15 TRBJ1-1 TRBV5-1 many NA TGCGCCAGCAGCTTGGCCAATCTGGACAACACTGAAGCTTTCTTT CASSLANLDNTEAFF
17 TRBJ2-1 TRBV10-3 many NA TGTGCCATCAGTGACCTTCCCCGAGAGAGCGCCTACAATGAGCAGTTCTTC CAISDLPRESAYNEQFF
17 TRBJ1-1 TRBV20-1 NA NA TGCTGTGCTAGGGCTGGCAGGGGAGGTTTTGAGAACACTGAAGCTTTCTTT CCARAGRGGFENTEAFF
17 TRBJ2-7 TRBV6-1 few TRBD1 TGTGCCAGCAGTCGACCTCCCCTGCGAGGACAGGGATACGAGCAGTACTTC CASSRPPLRGQGYEQYF
13 TRBJ2-1 TRBV7-2 few NA TGTGCCAGCAGCCCCGTGAGCTACAATGAGCAGTTCTTC CASSPVSYNEQFF
15 TRBJ1-4 TRBV5-1 NA NA TGCGCCAGCAGCCGGGAGGGACTGGGAAATGAAAAACTGTTTTTT CASSREGLGNEKLFF
15 TRBJ2-2 TRBV5-5 few NA TGTGCCAGCAGCTTGGCAGGGTCTTACACCGGGGAGCTGTTTTTT CASSLAGSYTGELFF
14 TRBJ2-4 TRBV12-3/TRBV12-4 many NA TGTGCCAGCAGTTTATGGCTAGAAGAAAACATTCAGTACTTC CASSLWLEENIQYF
14 TRBJ1-2 TRBV5-1 many NA TGCGCCAGCAGCTTGTGGAGGGTACACTATGGCTACACCTTC CASSLWRVHYGYTF
13 TRBJ1-5 TRBV12-3/TRBV12-4 many NA TGTGCCAGCAGTTACCGGGAGGACCAGCCCCAGCATTTT CASSYREDQPQHF
14 TRBJ2-5 TRBV29-1 many NA TGCAGCGTTGAGGTGACAGGAGGCCAAGAGACCCAGTACTTC CSVEVTGGQETQYF
10 TRBJ2-1 TRBV12-3/TRBV12-4 many NA TGTGCCAGCAGTTTAAATGAGCAGTTCTTC CASSLNEQFF
15 TRBJ2-6 TRBV5-1 NA NA TGCGCCAGCAGCTATCGGATGTCTGGGGCCAACGTCCTGACTTTC CASSYRMSGANVLTF
17 TRBJ2-7 TRBV7-8 NA TRBD2 TGTGCCAGCAGCTTAGAGGGGACTAGCGGGGGCTCCTACGAGCAGTACTTC CASSLEGTSGGSYEQYF
15 TRBJ1-5 TRBV7-9 many TRBD1 TGTGCCAGCAGCCTCACGGGACAGACGAATCAGCCCCAGCATTTT CASSLTGQTNQPQHF
13 TRBJ1-1 TRBV29-1 many TRBD1 TGCAGCGCCAAGGACAGGATGAACACTGAAGCTTTCTTT CSAKDRMNTEAFF
13 TRBJ1-3 TRBV12-3/TRBV12-4 many NA TGTGCCAGCAGTTTCTCTGGGAGTAACACCATATATTTT CASSFSGSNTIYF
15 TRBJ2-5 TRBV2 NA NA TGTGCCAGCAGTGAAGCCCGGACTCGGGCAGAGACCCAGTACTTC CASSEARTRAETQYF
18 TRBJ2-1 TRBV5-1 many TRBD1 TGCGCCAGCAGCCGGGGGACAGGCGTGGATCACTCCTACAATGAGCAGTTCTTC CASSRGTGVDHSYNEQFF
17 TRBJ1-2 TRBV7-2 NA TRBD1 TGTGCCAGCAGCACAGACGTACAGGGGCCTTACCACTATGGCTACACCTTC CASSTDVQGPYHYGYTF
16 TRBJ1-2 TRBV4-2 many TRBD1 TGTGCCAGCAGCCAAGATTTGAGTCAGGGGGCTGGAGGCTACACCTTC CASSQDLSQGAGGYTF
15 TRBJ1-6 TRBV20-1 NA NA TGCAGTGCAAAGTCTAAAGGGGGGGCGGGATCACCCCTCCACTTT CSAKSKGGAGSPLHF
15 TRBJ2-7 TRBV28 many TRBD1 TGTGCCAGCAGTTTCCCAGGACAGGGGGGGAACGAGCAGTACTTC CASSFPGQGGNEQYF
12 TRBJ1-3 TRBV12-3/TRBV12-4 many NA TGTGCCAGTGACAGCTCTGGAAACACCATATATTTT CASDSSGNTIYF
12 TRBJ2-4 TRBV20-1 many NA TGCAGTGCTAGCAGCGGTGAAAACATTCAGTACTTC CSASSGENIQYF
13 TRBJ2-7 TRBV27 many NA TGTGCCAGCAGTTTGAGAAGGGGGAACGAGCAGTACTTC CASSLRRGNEQYF
15 TRBJ2-7 TRBV10-3 many TRBD2 TGTGCCATCAGCCGGACTAGCGGGGAACCCTACGAGCAGTACTTC CAISRTSGEPYEQYF